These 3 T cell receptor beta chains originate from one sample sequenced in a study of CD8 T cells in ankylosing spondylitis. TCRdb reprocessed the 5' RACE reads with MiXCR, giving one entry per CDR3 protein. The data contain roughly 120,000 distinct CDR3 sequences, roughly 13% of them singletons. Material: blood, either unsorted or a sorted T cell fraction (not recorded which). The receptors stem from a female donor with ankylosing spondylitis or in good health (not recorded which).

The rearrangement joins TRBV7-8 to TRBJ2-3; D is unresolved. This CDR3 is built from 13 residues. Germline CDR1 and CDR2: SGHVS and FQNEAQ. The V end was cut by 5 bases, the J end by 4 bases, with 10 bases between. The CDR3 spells CASSQDLADTQYF. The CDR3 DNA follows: TGTGCCAGCAGCCAGGACCTGGCAGATACGCAGTATTTT.

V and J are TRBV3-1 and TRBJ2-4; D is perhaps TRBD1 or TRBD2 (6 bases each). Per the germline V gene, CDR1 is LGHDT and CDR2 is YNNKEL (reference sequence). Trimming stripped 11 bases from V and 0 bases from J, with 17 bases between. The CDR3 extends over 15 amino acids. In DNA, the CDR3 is TGTGCCTGCGCCTTGGGGGGCCTAGCCAAAAACATTCAGTACTTC. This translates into CACALGGLAKNIQYF.

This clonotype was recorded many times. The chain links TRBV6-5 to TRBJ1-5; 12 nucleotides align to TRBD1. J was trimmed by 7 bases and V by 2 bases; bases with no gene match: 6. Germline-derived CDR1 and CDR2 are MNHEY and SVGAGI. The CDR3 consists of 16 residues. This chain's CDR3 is CASSYRGQGASQPQHF. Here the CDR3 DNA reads TGTGCCAGCAGTTACAGGGGACAGGGGGCGAGCCAGCCCCAGCATTTT.